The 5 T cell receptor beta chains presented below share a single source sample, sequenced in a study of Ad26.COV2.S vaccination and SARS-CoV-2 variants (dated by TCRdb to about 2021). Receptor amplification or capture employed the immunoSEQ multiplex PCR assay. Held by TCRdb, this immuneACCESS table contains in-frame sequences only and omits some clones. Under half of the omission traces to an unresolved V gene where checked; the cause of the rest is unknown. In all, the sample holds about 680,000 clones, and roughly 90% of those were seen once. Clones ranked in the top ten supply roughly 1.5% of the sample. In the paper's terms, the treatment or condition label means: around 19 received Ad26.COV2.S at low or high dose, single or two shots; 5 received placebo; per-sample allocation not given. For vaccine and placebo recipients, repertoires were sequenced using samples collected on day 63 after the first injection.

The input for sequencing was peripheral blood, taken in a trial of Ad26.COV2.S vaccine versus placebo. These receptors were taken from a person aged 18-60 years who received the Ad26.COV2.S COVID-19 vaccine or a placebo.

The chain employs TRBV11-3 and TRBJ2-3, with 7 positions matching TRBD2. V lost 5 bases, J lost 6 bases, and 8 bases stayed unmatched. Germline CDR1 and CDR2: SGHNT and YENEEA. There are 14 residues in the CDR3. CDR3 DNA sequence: TGTGCCAGCAGCGGGGCGGGAGTACTGGATACGCAGTATTTT. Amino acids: CASSGAGVLDTQYF.

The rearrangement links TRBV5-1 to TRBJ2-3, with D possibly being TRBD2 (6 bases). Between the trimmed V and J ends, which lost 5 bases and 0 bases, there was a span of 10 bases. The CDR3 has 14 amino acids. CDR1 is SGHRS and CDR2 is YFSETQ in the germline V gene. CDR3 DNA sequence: TGCGCCAGCAGGCCCGGGACTAGCACAGATACGCAGTATTTT. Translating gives CASRPGTSTDTQYF.

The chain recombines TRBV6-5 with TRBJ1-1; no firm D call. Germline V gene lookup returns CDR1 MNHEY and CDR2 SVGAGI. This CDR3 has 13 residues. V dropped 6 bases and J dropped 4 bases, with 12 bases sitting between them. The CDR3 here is CASSGNRGTEAFF. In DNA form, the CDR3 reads TGTGCCAGCAGCGGAAACCGAGGCACTGAAGCTTTCTTT.

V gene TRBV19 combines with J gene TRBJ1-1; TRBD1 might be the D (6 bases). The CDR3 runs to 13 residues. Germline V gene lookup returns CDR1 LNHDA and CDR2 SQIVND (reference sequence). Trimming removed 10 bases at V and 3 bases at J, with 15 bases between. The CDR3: CATRNRVDTEAFF. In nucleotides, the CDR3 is TGTGCCACTCGAAACAGGGTCGACACTGAAGCTTTCTTT.

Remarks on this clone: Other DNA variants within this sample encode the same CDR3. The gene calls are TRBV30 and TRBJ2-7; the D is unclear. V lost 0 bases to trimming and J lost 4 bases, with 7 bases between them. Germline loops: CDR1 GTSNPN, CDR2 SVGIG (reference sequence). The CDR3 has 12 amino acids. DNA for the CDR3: TGTGCCTGGAGTGTAAAGGGTTACGAGCAGTACTTC. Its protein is CAWSVKGYEQYF.